This T cell receptor (beta chain) emerged from a study of T cell responses to AZD1222 COVID-19 vaccine. Findings and limits, study-wide: Just a handful of AZD1222 recipients were seropositive at baseline. Vaccine-associated CD4 TCRs ranged over spike, dominating at 160-218 and 743-854.

Sequencing was performed with immunoSEQ multiplex PCR; in TCRdb, only in-frame clones are kept and a portion is missing. In the table there are more than 120,000 clones, roughly nine tenths of which are singletons. V trimming: 1 base; J trimming: 13 bases; junction bases outside the gene matches: 13. In germline, CDR1 is SQVTM, CDR2 ANQGSEA. CDR3 length equals 13 residues. Of note for this clone: Its target is not known.

The material sequenced was peripheral blood, taken 28 days after the second AZD1222 dose. V usage is TRBV29-1 and J usage is TRBJ2-7; TRBD2 agrees at 7 bases. This receptor was identified in an adult who received the AZD1222 COVID-19 vaccine. CDR3 in DNA: TGCAGCGTTGAAGTAGGTGTAGGGCGGGAGCTTTACTTC. Its translation is CSVEVGVGRELYF.